This T cell receptor beta chain was observed in a study of blood T cell repertoires in COVID-19. At the level of the study: Both acute and convalescent COVID-19 samples were obtained from the United States, Italy and Spain.

The V end lost 2 bases, the J end lost 6 bases, and 6 bases lay between the germline ends. Looked up from germline, CDR1 is SNHLY and CDR2 is FYNNEI. CDR3 length: 12 residues. Clones were sequenced by immunoSEQ multiplex PCR, and TCRdb holds only the in-frame ones, with some missing. The sample lists 20,000 or so clones, roughly 90% occurring once. The genes are TRBV2 and TRBJ2-3; D gene uncertain. This sequence was found in a woman aged 80 or over with active or convalescent COVID-19. Material for sequencing was peripheral blood. The CDR3: CASSEYGDTQYF. In DNA form, the CDR3 reads TGTGCCAGCAGTGAATACGGGGATACGCAGTATTTT.